A single TCR beta chain is shown here with its context. The sample comes from a study of blood T cell repertoires in COVID-19. TCRdb keeps only in-frame clones here, not all; method: immunoSEQ multiplex PCR. This table has under 4,500 clones, approximately 82% appearing once. The J segment lost 4 bases and the V segment lost 0 bases, leaving 12 bases of the junction unmatched. Germline-derived CDR1 and CDR2 are LGHNA and YSLEER. This CDR3 is 18 amino acids long. The source material was peripheral blood. The TCR comes from a human donor with active or convalescent COVID-19. The donor label of this sample is uncertain. J is TRBJ2-1 and V is TRBV4-3; 7 bases line up with TRBD2. CDR3 sequence: CASSQEPLGGSGYNEQFF. CDR3 nucleotide sequence: TGCGCCAGCAGCCAAGAGCCCCTGGGCGGGAGCGGATACAATGAGCAGTTCTTC.